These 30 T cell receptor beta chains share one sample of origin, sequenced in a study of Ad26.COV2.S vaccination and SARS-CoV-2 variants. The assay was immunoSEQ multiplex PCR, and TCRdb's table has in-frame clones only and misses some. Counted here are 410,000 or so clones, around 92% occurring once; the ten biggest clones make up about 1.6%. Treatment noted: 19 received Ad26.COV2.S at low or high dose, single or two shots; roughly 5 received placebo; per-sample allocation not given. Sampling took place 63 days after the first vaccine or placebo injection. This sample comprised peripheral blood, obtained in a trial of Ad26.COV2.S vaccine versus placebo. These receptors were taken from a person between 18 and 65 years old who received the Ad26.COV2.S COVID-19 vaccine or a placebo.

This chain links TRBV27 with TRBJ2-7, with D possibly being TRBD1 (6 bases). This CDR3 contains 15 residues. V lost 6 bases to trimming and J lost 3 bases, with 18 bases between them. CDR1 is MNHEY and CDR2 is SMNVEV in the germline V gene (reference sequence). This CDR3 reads CASSWTGTPYYEQYF. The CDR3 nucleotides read TGTGCCAGCAGCTGGACCGGGACACCCTACTACGAGCAGTACTTC.

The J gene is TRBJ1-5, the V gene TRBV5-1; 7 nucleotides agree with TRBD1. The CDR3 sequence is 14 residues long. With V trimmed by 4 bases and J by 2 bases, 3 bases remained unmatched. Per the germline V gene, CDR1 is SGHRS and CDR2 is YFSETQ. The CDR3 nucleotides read TGCGCCAGCAGCCCAGGGGGGGGCAATCAGCCCCAGCATTTT. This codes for CASSPGGGNQPQHF. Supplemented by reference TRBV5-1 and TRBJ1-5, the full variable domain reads KAGVTQTPRYLIKTRGQQVTLSCSPISGHRSVSWYQQTPGQGLQFLFEYFSETQRNKGNFPGRFSGRQFSNSRSEMNVSTLELGDSALYLCASSPGGGNQPQHFGDGTRLSIL.

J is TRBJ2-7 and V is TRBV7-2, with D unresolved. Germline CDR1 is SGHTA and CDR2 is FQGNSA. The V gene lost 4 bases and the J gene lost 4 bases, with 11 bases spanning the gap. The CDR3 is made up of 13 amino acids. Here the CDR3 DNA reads TGTGCCAGCAGCTCCGGCCCTTATTACGAGCAGTACTTC. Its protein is CASSSGPYYEQYF.

The chain's CDR3 is CASSSRIVDEKLFF. CDR3 DNA sequence: TGTGCCAGCAGCTCCCGGATTGTTGATGAAAAACTGTTTTTT. This chain uses TRBV11-2 with TRBJ1-4, with D unclear. The CDR3 has 14 amino acids. CDR1 is SGHAT, CDR2 FQNNGV, per germline. V was clipped by 4 bases and J by 6 bases, with 12 bases between them.

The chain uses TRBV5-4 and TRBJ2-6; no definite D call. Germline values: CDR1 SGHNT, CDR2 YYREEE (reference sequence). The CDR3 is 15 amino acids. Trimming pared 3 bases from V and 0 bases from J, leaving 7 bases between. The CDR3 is CASSSGLSGANVLTF. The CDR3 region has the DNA TGTGCCAGCAGCTCGGGCCTCTCTGGGGCCAACGTCCTGACTTTC.

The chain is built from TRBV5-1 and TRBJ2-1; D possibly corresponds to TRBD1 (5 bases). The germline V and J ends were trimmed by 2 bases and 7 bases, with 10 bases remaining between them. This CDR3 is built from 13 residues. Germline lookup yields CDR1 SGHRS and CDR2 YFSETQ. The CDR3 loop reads CASSFLGVNEQFF. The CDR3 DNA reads TGCGCCAGCAGCTTTCTAGGGGTAAATGAGCAGTTCTTC. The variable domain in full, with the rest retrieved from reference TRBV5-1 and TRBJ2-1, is KAGVTQTPRYLIKTRGQQVTLSCSPISGHRSVSWYQQTPGQGLQFLFEYFSETQRNKGNFPGRFSGRQFSNSRSEMNVSTLELGDSALYLCASSFLGVNEQFFGPGTRLTVL.

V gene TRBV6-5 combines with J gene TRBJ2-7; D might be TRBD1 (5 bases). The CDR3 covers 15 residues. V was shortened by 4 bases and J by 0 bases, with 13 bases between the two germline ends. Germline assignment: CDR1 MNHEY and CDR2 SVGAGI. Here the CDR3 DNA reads TGTGCCAGCAGTTCTGGACAACCCTACTCCTACGAGCAGTACTTC. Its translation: CASSSGQPYSYEQYF.

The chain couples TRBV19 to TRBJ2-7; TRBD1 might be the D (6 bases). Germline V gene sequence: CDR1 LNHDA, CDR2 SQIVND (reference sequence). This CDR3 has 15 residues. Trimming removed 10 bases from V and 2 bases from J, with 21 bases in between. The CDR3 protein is CATSPGTTQTYEQYF. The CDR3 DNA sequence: TGTGCCACCTCTCCCGGGACAACCCAGACCTACGAGCAGTACTTC.

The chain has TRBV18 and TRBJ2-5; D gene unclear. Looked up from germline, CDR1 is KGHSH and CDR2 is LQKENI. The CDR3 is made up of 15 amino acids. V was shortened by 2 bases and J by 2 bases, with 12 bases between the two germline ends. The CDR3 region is CASSPGSLGQETQYF. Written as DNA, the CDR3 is TGTGCCAGCTCACCAGGTAGTCTGGGTCAAGAGACCCAGTACTTC.

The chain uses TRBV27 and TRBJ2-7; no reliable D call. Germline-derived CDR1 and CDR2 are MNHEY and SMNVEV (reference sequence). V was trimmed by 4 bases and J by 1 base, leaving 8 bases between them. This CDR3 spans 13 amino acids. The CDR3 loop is CASSWTESYEQYF. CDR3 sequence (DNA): TGTGCCAGCAGTTGGACGGAGTCCTACGAGCAGTACTTC.

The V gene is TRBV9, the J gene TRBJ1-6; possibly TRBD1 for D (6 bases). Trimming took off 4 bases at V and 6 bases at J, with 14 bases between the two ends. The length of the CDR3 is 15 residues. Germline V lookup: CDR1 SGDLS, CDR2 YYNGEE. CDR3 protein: CASSSLQGRNSPLHF. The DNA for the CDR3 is TGTGCCAGCAGCTCCTTACAGGGACGTAATTCACCCCTCCACTTT.

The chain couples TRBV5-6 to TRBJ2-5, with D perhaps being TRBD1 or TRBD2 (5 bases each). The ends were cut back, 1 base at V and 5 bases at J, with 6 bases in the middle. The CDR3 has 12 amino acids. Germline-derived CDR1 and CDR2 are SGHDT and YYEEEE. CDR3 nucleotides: TGTGCCAGCAGCTTGTGGGGGGAGACCCAGTACTTC. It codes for CASSLWGETQYF.

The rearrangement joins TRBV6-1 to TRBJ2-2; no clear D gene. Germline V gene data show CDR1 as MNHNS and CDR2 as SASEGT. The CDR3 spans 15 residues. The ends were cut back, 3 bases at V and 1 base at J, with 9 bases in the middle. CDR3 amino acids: CASSEVLGNTGELFF. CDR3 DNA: TGTGCCAGCAGTGAGGTGTTGGGGAACACCGGGGAGCTGTTTTTT.

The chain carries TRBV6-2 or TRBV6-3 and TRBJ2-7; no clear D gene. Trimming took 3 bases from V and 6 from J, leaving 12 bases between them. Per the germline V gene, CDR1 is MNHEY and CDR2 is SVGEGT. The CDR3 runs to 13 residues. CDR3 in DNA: TGTGCCAGCAGTTATCTTCTGGTGTTCGAGCAGTACTTC. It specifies CASSYLLVFEQYF.

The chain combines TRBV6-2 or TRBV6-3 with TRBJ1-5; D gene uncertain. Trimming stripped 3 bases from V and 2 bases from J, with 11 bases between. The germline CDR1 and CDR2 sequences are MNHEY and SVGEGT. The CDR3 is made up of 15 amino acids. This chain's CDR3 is CASSYRTARNQPQHF. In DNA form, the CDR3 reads TGTGCCAGCAGTTATCGGACGGCCCGCAATCAGCCCCAGCATTTT.

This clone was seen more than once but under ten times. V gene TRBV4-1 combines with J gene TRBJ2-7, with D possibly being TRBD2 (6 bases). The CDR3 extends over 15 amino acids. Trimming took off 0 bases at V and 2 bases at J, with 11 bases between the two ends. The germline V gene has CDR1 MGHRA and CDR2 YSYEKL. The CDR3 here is CASSQDQAGTYEQYF. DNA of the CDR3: TGCGCCAGCAGCCAAGATCAGGCGGGAACCTACGAGCAGTACTTC.

The CDR3 is CATKGGDTDTQYF. The CDR3 coding sequence is TGCGCCACCAAAGGAGGGGACACAGATACGCAGTATTTT. This chain links TRBV10-2 with TRBJ2-3, with D possibly being TRBD2 (6 bases). Germline loops: CDR1 WSHSY, CDR2 SAAADI. This CDR3 spans 13 amino acids. Trimming removed 10 bases at V and 2 bases at J, with 13 bases between.

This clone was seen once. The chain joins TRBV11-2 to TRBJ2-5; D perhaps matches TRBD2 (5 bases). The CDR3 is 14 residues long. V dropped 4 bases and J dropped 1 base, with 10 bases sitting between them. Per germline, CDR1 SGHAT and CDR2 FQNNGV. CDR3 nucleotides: TGTGCCAGCAGCTCGCGGGTGGTCCAAGAGACCCAGTACTTC. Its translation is CASSSRVVQETQYF.

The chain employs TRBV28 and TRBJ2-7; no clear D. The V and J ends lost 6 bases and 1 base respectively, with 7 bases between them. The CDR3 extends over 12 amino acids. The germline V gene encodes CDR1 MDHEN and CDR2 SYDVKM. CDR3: CASRGLSYEQYF. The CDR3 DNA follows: TGTGCCAGCAGAGGGTTATCCTACGAGCAGTACTTC.

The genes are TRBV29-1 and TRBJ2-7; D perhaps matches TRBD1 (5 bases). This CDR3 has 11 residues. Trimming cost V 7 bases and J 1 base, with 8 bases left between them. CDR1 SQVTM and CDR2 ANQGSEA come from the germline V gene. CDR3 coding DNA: TGCAGCGGTCAGGGTTCCTACGAGCAGTACTTC. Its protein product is CSGQGSYEQYF.

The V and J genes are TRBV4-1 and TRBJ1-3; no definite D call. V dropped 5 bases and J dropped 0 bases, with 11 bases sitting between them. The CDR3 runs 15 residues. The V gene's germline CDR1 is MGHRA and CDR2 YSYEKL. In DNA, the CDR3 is TGCGCCAGCAGCATAACGGATTACTCTGGAAACACCATATATTTT. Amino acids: CASSITDYSGNTIYF.

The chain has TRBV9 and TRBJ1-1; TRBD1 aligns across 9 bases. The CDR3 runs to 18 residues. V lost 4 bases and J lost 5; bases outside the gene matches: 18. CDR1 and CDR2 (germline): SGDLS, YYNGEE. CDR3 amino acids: CASSPIGRGDRAGTEAFF. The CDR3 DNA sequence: TGTGCCAGCAGCCCTATAGGTAGGGGGGACAGGGCGGGGACTGAAGCTTTCTTT.

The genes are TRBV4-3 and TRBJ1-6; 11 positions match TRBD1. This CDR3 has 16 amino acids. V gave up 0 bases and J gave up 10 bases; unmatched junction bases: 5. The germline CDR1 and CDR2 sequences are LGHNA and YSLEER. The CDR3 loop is CASSQDGGTGGSPLHF. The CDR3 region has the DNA TGCGCCAGCAGCCAAGATGGTGGGACAGGGGGATCACCCCTCCACTTT.

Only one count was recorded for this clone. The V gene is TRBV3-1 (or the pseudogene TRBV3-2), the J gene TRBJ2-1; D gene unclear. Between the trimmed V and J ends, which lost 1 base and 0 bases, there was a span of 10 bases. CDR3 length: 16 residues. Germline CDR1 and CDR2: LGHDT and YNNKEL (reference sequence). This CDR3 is CASSQARESSYNEQFF. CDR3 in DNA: TGTGCCAGCAGCCAAGCCCGAGAAAGCTCCTACAATGAGCAGTTCTTC.

The CDR3 nucleotides are TGTGCCAGCAGCGGAAAATTGGGCCTTCTTGGCTACACCTTC. This gives the protein CASSGKLGLLGYTF. This chain joins TRBV9 and TRBJ1-2; D ambiguous. Trimming cost V 3 bases and J 7 bases, with 16 bases left between them. This CDR3 comprises 14 residues. The germline V gene encodes CDR1 SGDLS and CDR2 YYNGEE.

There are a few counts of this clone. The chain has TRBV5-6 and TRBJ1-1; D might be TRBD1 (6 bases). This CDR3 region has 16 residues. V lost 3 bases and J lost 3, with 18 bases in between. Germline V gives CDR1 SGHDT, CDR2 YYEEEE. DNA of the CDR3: TGTGCCAGCAGCTCGGGGACATGGTATTCCGACACTGAAGCTTTCTTT. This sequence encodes CASSSGTWYSDTEAFF.

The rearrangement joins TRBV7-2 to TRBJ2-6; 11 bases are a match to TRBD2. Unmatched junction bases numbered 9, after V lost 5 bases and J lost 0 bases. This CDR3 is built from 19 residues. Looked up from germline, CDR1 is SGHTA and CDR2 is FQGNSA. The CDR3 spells CASSNLLAGAGSGANVLTF. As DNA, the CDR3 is TGTGCCAGCAGCAATTTACTAGCGGGGGCCGGCTCTGGGGCCAACGTCCTGACTTTC.

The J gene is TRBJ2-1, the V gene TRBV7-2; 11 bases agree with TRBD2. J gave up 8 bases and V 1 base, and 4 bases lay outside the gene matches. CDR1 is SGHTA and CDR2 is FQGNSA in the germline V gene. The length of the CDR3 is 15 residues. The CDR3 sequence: CASSLVAGGPYEQFF. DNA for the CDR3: TGTGCCAGCAGCTTAGTAGCGGGGGGGCCGTATGAGCAGTTCTTC.

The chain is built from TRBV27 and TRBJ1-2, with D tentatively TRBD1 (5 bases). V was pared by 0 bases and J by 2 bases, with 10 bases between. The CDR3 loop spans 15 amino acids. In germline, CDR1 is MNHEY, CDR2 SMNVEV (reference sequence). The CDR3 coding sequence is TGTGCCAGCAGTTTATCGAGGGGCGGAAACTATGGCTACACCTTC. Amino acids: CASSLSRGGNYGYTF.

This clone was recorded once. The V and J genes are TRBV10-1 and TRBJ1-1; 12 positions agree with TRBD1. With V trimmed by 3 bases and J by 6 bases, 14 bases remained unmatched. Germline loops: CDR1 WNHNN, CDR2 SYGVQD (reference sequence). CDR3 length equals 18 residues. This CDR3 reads CASSDIRDRGLRGPEAFF. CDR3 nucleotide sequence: TGCGCCAGCAGTGATATCCGGGACAGGGGGCTAAGGGGGCCTGAAGCTTTCTTT.